This is a list of T cell receptor beta chains from one sample in a study of graft-versus-host responses after intestinal transplantation. This table comes from immunoSEQ multiplex PCR, and its TCRdb copy is limited to in-frame clones, with some not included. The repertoire holds more than 65,000 clones, with 85% to 90% as singletons. These TCRs' antigens remain unknown. Specimen: unstimulated CD4+ T cells sorted from spleen or lymph node cells, collected before intestinal transplant. Receptor source: a human donor who received an intestinal transplant. CDR3s include the opening cysteine and the closing phenylalanine or tryptophan. A D gene is named only where the DNA matches it firmly. Only some rows state a clone size, as once, few, many or a class for expanded clones.

TRBJ1-2 | . | TRBV2 | TRBD1 | TGTGCCAGCAGTGATGACAGGGCTAACTATGGCTACACCTTC | CASSDDRANYGYTF
TRBJ2-5 | . | TRBV18 | . | TGTGCCAGCTCACCGAGGCTCAATGAAGAGACCCAGTACTTC | CASSPRLNEETQYF
TRBJ2-1 | . | TRBV27 | TRBD2 | TGTGCCAGCACCCCCCGGGGGAGGGCCCTCCGTCGCTTCGACAATGAGCAGTTCTTC | CASTPRGRALRRFDNEQFF
TRBJ1-2 | . | TRBV29-1 | TRBD1 | TGCAGCGCCGTCAGACAGGGGGGGAACTATGGCTACACCTTC | CSAVRQGGNYGYTF
TRBJ2-2 | . | TRBV6-5 | TRBD1 | TGTGCCAGCAGTTACTCGATTTTAGGGGGCGGCGGGGAGCTGTTTTTT | CASSYSILGGGGELFF
TRBJ2-7 | . | TRBV7-2 | . | TGTGCCAGCAGCTTCCTCGGCGGGCAAGAGCAGTACTTC | CASSFLGGQEQYF
TRBJ2-5 | . | TRBV28 | . | TGTGCCAGCGGAAGTAGCGTCCAGACCCAGTACTTC | CASGSSVQTQYF
TRBJ1-6 | . | TRBV7-6 | . | TGTGCCAGCAGCTTATCCGCTCGGGAAGCCCTCCACTTT | CASSLSAREALHF
TRBJ2-3 | . | TRBV27 | TRBD2 | TGTGCCAGCAGCTTAGCGGGGAACACAGATACGCAGTATTTT | CASSLAGNTDTQYF
TRBJ2-5 | . | TRBV9 | . | TGTGCCAGCAGCGTAGAGGGGGAGACCCAGTACTTC | CASSVEGETQYF
TRBJ1-1 | few | TRBV10-3 | . | TGTGCCATCAGTGCAGGGGACACTGAAGCTTTCTTT | CAISAGDTEAFF
TRBJ1-2 | . | TRBV10-3 | . | TGTGCCATCAGGGAAAGACAGACCTCGAACTATGGCTACACCTTC | CAIRERQTSNYGYTF
TRBJ2-5 | . | TRBV6-1 | TRBD2 | TGTGCCAGCAGTGCACCAAGTAGCCTAGCGGGGGGTAGGGAGACCCAGTACTTC | CASSAPSSLAGGRETQYF
TRBJ2-7 | . | TRBV7-9 | TRBD1 | TGTGCCAGCAGCTTAGGGGACAGGGCGGCGGACGAGCAGTACTTC | CASSLGDRAADEQYF
TRBJ1-5 | . | TRBV28 | . | TGTGCCAGCAGTTTTGCAGGGAATCAGCCCCAGCATTTT | CASSFAGNQPQHF
TRBJ1-2 | . | TRBV2 | TRBD1 | TGTGCCAGCAGCCGCGACAGGGGCTATGGCTACACCTTC | CASSRDRGYGYTF
TRBJ1-2 | . | TRBV6-6 | . | TGTGCCAGCAGTTCCACAGGGTCCGATGGCTACACCTTC | CASSSTGSDGYTF
TRBJ1-1 | . | TRBV29-1 | . | TGCAGCGTTACGGGGACACATTACACTGAAGCTTTCTTT | CSVTGTHYTEAFF
TRBJ2-3 | . | TRBV6-1 | TRBD2 | TGTGCCAGCGAACTAGCGGGCCCCACAGATACGCAGTATTTT | CASELAGPTDTQYF
TRBJ2-1 | . | TRBV2 | . | TGTGCCAGCAGCAAGACGAATGCAGGTGGTAATGAGCAGTTCTTC | CASSKTNAGGNEQFF
TRBJ2-3 | . | TRBV19 | . | TGTGCCAGTAGTCGCGGGGTCACAGATACGCAGTATTTT | CASSRGVTDTQYF
TRBJ1-1 | . | TRBV5-1 | TRBD1 | TGCGCCAGCAGGGGGGGGACAGGCCGCGATGAAGCTTTCTTT | CASRGGTGRDEAFF
TRBJ1-1 | . | TRBV2 | . | TGTGCCAGCAGTGAAGTGTTAGTGAACACTGAAGCTTTCTTT | CASSEVLVNTEAFF
TRBJ2-1 | . | TRBV28 | TRBD2 | TGTGCCAGCAGTTCATCCGGGACTAGCGAGTTTAATGAGCAGTTCTTC | CASSSSGTSEFNEQFF
TRBJ1-4 | . | TRBV5-1 | . | TGCGCCAGCAGCTTGGGCGCAGTTGGGGGGGCATTTGGGGAAAAACTGTTTTTT | CASSLGAVGGAFGEKLFF
TRBJ2-6 | . | TRBV15 | . | TGTGCCACCAGCAGAGAGGCCACCTCTGGGGCCAACGTCCTGACTTTC | CATSREATSGANVLTF
TRBJ2-2 | . | TRBV6-5 | TRBD2 | TGTGCCAGCTTCCAGCGGGGGCCCCCGAGAGGGGAGCTGTTTTTT | CASFQRGPPRGELFF
TRBJ1-1 | once | TRBV7-7 | . | TGTGCTAGCAGCCCGACTCAAGGGGTTCCAGCTTTCTTT | CASSPTQGVPAFF
TRBJ2-7 | . | TRBV5-6 | TRBD2 | TGTGCCAGCATCTCTGGACCGGGAGGAGGCGAGCAGTACTTC | CASISGPGGGEQYF
TRBJ1-1 | . | TRBV5-6 | . | TGTGCCAGCAGCTTGGACAGGGTAATGACTGAAGCTTTCTTT | CASSLDRVMTEAFF
TRBJ2-1 | . | TRBV5-1 | TRBD2 | TGCGCCAGCAGCTTGGGGGGGGGCTCCTACAATGAGCAGTTCTTC | CASSLGGGSYNEQFF
TRBJ1-2 | once | TRBV11-2 | . | TGTGCCAGCAGCTTAGAACCAGGGGCTCATTCAGGAGGCTACACCTTC | CASSLEPGAHSGGYTF
TRBJ1-2 | . | TRBV6-1 | . | TGTGCCAGCAGTGAAGCCGAATATGGCCACACCTTC | CASSEAEYGHTF
TRBJ1-1 | . | TRBV10-1 | . | TGCGCCAGCAGTGAGTCCCCGGGGCCCGGGGGGACTGAAGCTTTCTTT | CASSESPGPGGTEAFF
TRBJ1-5 | . | TRBV28 | . | TGTGCCAGCAGTCTCCCAGGGCAGCCCCAGCATTTT | CASSLPGQPQHF
TRBJ2-3 | . | TRBV20-1 | . | TGCAGTGCTACTAGCACAGATACGCAGTATTTT | CSATSTDTQYF
TRBJ2-1 | . | TRBV7-9 | TRBD2 | TGTGCCAGCAGCTCCCTCCCGGCTAGCGGGAGGGGGAATGAGCAGTTCTTC | CASSSLPASGRGNEQFF
TRBJ2-7 | . | TRBV5-6 | . | TGTGCCAGCAGCTTGTTGGGAGCCTACGAGCAGTACTTC | CASSLLGAYEQYF
TRBJ1-2 | . | TRBV12-2 | . | TGTGCAAGTCGCTTAGACCCCAGGCCCAACAGGGGACGCTATGGCTACACCTTC | CASRLDPRPNRGRYGYTF
TRBJ2-5 | . | TRBV13 | TRBD2 | TGTGCCAGCAGCTTAGGACTAGCGGGAGTCGGGGAGACCCAGTACTTC | CASSLGLAGVGETQYF
TRBJ2-1 | . | TRBV5-1 | . | TGCGCCAGCAGCCCGAGCGTTCAGGGATTCTACAATGAGCAGTTCTTC | CASSPSVQGFYNEQFF